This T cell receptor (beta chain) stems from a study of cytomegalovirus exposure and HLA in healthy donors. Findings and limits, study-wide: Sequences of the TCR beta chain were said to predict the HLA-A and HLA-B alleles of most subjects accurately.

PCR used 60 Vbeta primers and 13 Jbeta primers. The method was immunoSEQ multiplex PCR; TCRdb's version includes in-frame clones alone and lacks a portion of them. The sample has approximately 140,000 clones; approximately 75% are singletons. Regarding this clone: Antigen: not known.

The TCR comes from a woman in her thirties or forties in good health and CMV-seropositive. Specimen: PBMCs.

CDR3 bases: TGTGCCAGCAGCTTAATAGGGGGGGACAGGGGTGGCTACACCTTC. This gives the protein CASSLIGGDRGGYTF. This rearrangement joins TRBV7-2 to TRBJ1-2; TRBD1 aligns across 10 bases. CDR1 is SGHTA, CDR2 FQGNSA, per germline. The CDR3 contains 15 residues. J was trimmed by 7 bases and V by 2 bases; bases with no gene match: 7.